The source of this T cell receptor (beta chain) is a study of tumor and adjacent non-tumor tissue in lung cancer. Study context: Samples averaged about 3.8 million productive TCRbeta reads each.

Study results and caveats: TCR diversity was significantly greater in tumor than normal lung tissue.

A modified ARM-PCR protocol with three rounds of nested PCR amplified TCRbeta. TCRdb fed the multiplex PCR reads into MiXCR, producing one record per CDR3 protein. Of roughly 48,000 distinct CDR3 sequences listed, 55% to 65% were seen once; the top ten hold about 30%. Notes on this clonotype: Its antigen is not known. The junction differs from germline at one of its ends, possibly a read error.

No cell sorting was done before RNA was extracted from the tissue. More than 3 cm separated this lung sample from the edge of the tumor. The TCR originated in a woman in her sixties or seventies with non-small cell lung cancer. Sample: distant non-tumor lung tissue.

Here the CDR3 reads CATGELAGPIEEQSF. The CDR3 DNA is TGTGCCACAGGTGAACTAGCGGGACCAATTGAGGAGCAGTCCTTC. The V and J genes are TRBV10-3 and TRBJ2-1, with TRBD2 identical over 10 bases. Germline V gives CDR1 ENHRY, CDR2 SYGVKD. The CDR3 runs 15 residues.